A selection of T cell receptor beta chains follows, all from one sample in a study of T cells in Graves' hyperthyroidism and ophthalmopathy. TCRdb used MiXCR to reprocess the multiplex PCR reads, holding one entry per CDR3 protein. The sample has roughly 99,000 distinct CDR3 sequences, more than 15% seen once. Specimen: blood. The receptors were sampled from a woman aged 45-65 years with Graves' hyperthyroidism. The CDR3 runs from the conserved cysteine through the conserved F or W. Size tells how often a clone was seen (once, few, many) or the class of an expanded clone, and some rows leave it out.

v_gene,abundance,j_gene,CDR3aa
TRBV29-1,many,TRBJ2-7,CSVTAAGEQYF
TRBV7-8,many,TRBJ2-4,CASSPGWGSIQYF
TRBV20-1,many,TRBJ2-3,CSASVRGIGTDTQYF
TRBV27,many,TRBJ1-5,CASSLGGQGGQPQHF
TRBV14,many,TRBJ2-1,CASSQTYNEQFF
TRBV28,many,TRBJ2-7,CASGKVGGNGEQYF
TRBV30,many,TRBJ2-1,CAWTISSEQFF
TRBV5-5,many,TRBJ1-1,CASSRQGGFGTEAFF
TRBV7-9,NA,TRBJ1-2,CASSRTGEDYGYTF
TRBV12-3/TRBV12-4,NA,TRBJ2-5,CASSLGGAKIQYF
TRBV28,many,TRBJ2-3,CASSFLLVGTDTQYF
TRBV28,NA,TRBJ1-5,CASRSQGAGQPQHF
TRBV7-2,NA,TRBJ1-1,CASSLDPGFGTEAFF
TRBV4-1,few,TRBJ2-5,CASSQEGRKETQYF
TRBV7-9,NA,TRBJ1-3,CASSLQRGNTIYF
TRBV30,many,TRBJ2-1,CAWHLALEQFF
TRBV20-1,many,TRBJ2-5,CSARDLGSGSQTQYF
TRBV2,many,TRBJ2-3,CASSQGLRRDTQYF
TRBV28,many,TRBJ2-2,CASSLPLRELFF
TRBV13,many,TRBJ1-6,CASSLGFGRPTGNSPLHF
TRBV7-2,many,TRBJ2-3,CASSLASGGTDTQYF
TRBV20-1,many,TRBJ2-1,CSASNLPKFYNEQFF
TRBV13,many,TRBJ1-1,CASIRRGNTEAFF
TRBV24-1,NA,TRBJ2-7,CATSPGTSGSWEQYF
TRBV12-3/TRBV12-4,many,TRBJ2-1,CASSFWGRHNEQFF
TRBV28,many,TRBJ2-7,CASTGGSSSSYEQYF
TRBV29-1,many,TRBJ2-5,CSVAGVGKQETQYF
TRBV3-1,many,TRBJ2-1,CASSQVAAHEQFF
TRBV6-5,NA,TRBJ2-1,CASSYSPSGGVNEQFF
TRBV5-1,few,TRBJ2-5,CASSLVTGGRETQYF
TRBV7-6,many,TRBJ2-5,CASSQKRDRALEETQYF
TRBV30,many,TRBJ2-2,CAWSARTSGRFTGELFF
TRBV20-1,many,TRBJ2-1,CSAREAASGSVNEQFF
TRBV2,many,TRBJ1-4,CASTPGTGGGKLFF
TRBV20-1,many,TRBJ2-5,CSARVMDRQETQYF
TRBV28,many,TRBJ2-3,CASSSNWSSQYF
TRBV24-1,many,TRBJ1-2,CATSEDRHGYTF
TRBV2,many,TRBJ1-5,CASRLGEGQGPQHF
TRBV10-3,many,TRBJ1-1,CAIRGDHAEAFF
TRBV24-1,NA,TRBJ2-7,CATNALAGGSSYEQYF
TRBV9,many,TRBJ2-1,CASRSGGVDEQFF
TRBV6-1,many,TRBJ2-5,CASSEPAGGLETQYF
TRBV18,many,TRBJ1-1,CASSPRSSLNTEAFF
TRBV28,many,TRBJ1-2,CASSLNRAYGYTF
TRBV10-3,many,TRBJ2-7,CAISLDYSSSYEQYF
TRBV7-2,NA,TRBJ2-7,CASSLGVGAGEQYF
TRBV3-1,many,TRBJ1-1,CASSPNPRQTRGWNTEAFF
TRBV3-1,many,TRBJ1-5,CASSQGSNQPQHF
TRBV11-2,many,TRBJ2-2,CASTETGQGATGELFF
TRBV4-1,many,TRBJ1-1,CASSQDQRHRDTEAFF
TRBV5-1,many,TRBJ2-7,CASSYGDSYEQYF
TRBV6-9,NA,TRBJ1-1,CASSHSQGAIVGAFF
TRBV6-4,many,TRBJ2-3,CASSAGPSTDTQYF
TRBV12-3/TRBV12-4,many,TRBJ2-1,CASSLGFGSSGTDEQFF
TRBV28,NA,TRBJ1-2,CASSSGQGGGYTF
TRBV20-1,many,TRBJ2-5,CSAYGGTTGTEETQYF
TRBV3-1,many,TRBJ2-7,CASSHLGLVEQYF
TRBV6-1,many,TRBJ2-7,CASSIAGAYEQYF
TRBV5-1,few,TRBJ2-5,CASSPGTEYQETQYF